This TCR beta chain was observed in a study of blood T cell repertoires in COVID-19. Overall study context: Samples of COVID-19 (acute and convalescent) were obtained from the United States, Italy and Spain. In each case, the material was cDNA or gDNA derived from T cells, B-cell-depleted T cells, or PBMCs.

Germline CDR1 MNHEY, CDR2 SVGAGI. The length of the CDR3 is 14 residues. The V end lost 6 bases, the J end lost 7 bases, and 18 bases lay between the germline ends. As processed by the authors: Estimates of nucleated cell counts were drawn from the amplification of reference gene primers. Here immunoSEQ multiplex PCR was the method, and the copy in TCRdb shows in-frame clones only, minus some. V and J calls plus clone size are reproduced from that table; the DNA served to infer D and trimming. Here the sample spans roughly 250,000 clones, 84% being singletons. The source material was peripheral blood. This rearrangement joins TRBV6-5 to TRBJ1-1; a weak D match, TRBD1 (5 bases). The clonotype comes from a man over 45 with acute or convalescent COVID-19. In DNA form, the CDR3 reads TGTGCCAGCAGCAGAATGGAGGGGACGGGTGAAGCTTTCTTT. Translation: CASSRMEGTGEAFF.